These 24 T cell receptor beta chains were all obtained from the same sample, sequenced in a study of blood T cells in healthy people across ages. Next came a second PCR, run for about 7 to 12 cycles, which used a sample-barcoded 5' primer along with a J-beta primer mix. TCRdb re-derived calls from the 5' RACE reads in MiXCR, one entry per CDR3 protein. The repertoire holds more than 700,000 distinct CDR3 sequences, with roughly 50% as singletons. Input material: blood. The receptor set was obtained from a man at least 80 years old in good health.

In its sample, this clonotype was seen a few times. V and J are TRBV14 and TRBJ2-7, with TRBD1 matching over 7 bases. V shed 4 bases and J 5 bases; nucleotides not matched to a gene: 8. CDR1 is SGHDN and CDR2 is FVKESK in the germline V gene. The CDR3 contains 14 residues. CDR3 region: CASSRGTVPHEQYF. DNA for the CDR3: TGTGCCAGCAGCCGTGGGACAGTACCCCACGAGCAGTACTTC.

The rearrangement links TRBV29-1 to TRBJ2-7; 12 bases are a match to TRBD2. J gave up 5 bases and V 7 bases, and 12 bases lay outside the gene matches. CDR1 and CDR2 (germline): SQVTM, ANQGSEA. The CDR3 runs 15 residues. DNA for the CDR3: TGCAGCGCGAGGCTAGCGGGAGGGTCTGGAGACGAGCAGTACTTC. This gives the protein CSARLAGGSGDEQYF.

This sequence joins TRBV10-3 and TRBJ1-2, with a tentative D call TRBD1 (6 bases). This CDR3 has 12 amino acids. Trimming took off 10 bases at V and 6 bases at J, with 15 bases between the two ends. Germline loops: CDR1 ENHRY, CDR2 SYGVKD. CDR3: CATRGGYDGYTF. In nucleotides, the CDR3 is TGTGCCACCAGGGGAGGGTATGATGGCTACACCTTC.

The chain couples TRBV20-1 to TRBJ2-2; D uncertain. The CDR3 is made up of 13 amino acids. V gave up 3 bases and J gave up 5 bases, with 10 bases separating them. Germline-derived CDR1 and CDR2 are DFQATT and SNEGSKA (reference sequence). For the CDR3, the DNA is TGCAGTGCTAGGGCTCAGGTGACCGGGGAGCTGTTTTTT. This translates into CSARAQVTGELFF.

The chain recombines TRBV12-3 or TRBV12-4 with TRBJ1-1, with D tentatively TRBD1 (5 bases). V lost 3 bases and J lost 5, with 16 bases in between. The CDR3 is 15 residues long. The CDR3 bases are TGTGCCAGCAGTTTCCCGACAGCGCTGAGAACTGAAGCTTTCTTT. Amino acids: CASSFPTALRTEAFF.

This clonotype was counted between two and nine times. The CDR3 loop is CASSPRQRATYGYTF. In nucleotides, the CDR3 is TGTGCCAGCAGCCCAAGACAGCGGGCGACCTATGGCTACACCTTC. The chain couples TRBV3-1 to TRBJ1-2; a weak D match, TRBD1 (5 bases). Germline CDR1 reads LGHDT; CDR2 reads YNNKEL (reference sequence). This CDR3 comprises 15 residues. Trimming pared 4 bases from V and 4 bases from J, leaving 16 bases between.

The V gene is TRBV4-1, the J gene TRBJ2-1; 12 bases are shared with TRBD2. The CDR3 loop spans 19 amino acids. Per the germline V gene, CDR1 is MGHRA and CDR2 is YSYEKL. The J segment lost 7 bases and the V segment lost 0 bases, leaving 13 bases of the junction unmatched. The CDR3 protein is CASSQEGLAGGPYRNEQFF. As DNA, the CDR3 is TGCGCCAGCAGCCAAGAGGGCCTAGCGGGAGGGCCCTACAGGAATGAGCAGTTCTTC.

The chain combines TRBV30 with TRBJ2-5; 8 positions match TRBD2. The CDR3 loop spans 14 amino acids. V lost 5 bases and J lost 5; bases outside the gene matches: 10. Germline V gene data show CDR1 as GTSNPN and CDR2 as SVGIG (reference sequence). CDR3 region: CAWLREGPPETQYF. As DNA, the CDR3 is TGTGCCTGGTTACGGGAGGGACCCCCCGAGACCCAGTACTTC.

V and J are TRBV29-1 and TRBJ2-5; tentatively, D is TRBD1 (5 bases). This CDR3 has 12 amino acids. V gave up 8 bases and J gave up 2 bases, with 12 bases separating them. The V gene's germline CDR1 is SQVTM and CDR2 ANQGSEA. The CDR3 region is CSSRTWQETQYF. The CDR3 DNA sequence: TGCAGCTCTAGGACATGGCAAGAGACCCAGTACTTC.

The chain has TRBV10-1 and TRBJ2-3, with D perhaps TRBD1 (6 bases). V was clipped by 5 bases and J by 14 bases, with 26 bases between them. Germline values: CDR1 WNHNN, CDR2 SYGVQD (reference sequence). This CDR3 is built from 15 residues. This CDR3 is CASSPSGDPDRYAYF. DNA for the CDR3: TGCGCCAGCAGTCCCTCCGGGGATCCGGACAGATACGCGTATTTT.

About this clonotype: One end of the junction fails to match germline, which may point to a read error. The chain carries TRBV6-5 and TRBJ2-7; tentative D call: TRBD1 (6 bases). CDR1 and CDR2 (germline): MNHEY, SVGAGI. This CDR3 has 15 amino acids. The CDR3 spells CAGRRSKQGSYEQYF. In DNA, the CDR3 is TGTGCCGGCAGGCGGAGTAAACAGGGCTCCTACGAGCAGTACTTC.

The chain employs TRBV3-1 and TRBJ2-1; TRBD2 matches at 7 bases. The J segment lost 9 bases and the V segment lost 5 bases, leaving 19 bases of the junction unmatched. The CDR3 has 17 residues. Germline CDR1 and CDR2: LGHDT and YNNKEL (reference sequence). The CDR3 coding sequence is TGTGCCAGCAGCTCCAGTTCAAGCGGGAAAGGGGTGGGTGAGCAGTTCTTC. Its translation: CASSSSSSGKGVGEQFF.

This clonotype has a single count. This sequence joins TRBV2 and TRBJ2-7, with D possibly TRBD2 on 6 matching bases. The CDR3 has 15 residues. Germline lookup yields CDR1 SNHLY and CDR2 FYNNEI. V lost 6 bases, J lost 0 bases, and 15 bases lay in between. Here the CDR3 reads CASRGSSGTSYEQYF. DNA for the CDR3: TGTGCCAGCAGAGGGAGTAGCGGCACCTCCTACGAGCAGTACTTC.

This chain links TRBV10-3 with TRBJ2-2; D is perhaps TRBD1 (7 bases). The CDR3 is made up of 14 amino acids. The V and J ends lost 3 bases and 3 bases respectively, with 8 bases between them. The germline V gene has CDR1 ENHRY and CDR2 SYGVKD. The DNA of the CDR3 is TGTGCCATCAGTGACAGGGGGGACACCGGGGAGCTGTTTTTT. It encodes CAISDRGDTGELFF.

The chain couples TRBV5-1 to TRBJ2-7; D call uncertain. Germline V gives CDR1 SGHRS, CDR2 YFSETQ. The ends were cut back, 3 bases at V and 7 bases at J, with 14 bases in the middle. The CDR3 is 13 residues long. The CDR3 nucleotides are TGCGCCAGCAGCTACTCCCAACTGGGTGAGCAGTACTTC. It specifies CASSYSQLGEQYF. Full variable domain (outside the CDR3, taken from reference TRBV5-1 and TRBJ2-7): KAGVTQTPRYLIKTRGQQVTLSCSPISGHRSVSWYQQTPGQGLQFLFEYFSETQRNKGNFPGRFSGRQFSNSRSEMNVSTLELGDSALYLCASSYSQLGEQYFGPGTRLTVT.

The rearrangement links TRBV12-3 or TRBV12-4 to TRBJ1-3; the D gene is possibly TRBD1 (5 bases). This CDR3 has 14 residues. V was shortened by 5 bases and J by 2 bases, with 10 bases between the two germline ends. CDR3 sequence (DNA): TGTGCCAGCAGTCCGAGGGGAGCTGGAAACACCATATATTTT. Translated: CASSPRGAGNTIYF.

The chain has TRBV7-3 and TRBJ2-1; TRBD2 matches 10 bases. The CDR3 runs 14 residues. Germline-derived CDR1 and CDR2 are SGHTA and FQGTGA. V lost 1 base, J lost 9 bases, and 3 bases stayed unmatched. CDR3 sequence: CASSLMGTSVEQFF. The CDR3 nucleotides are TGTGCCAGCAGCTTAATGGGGACTAGCGTTGAGCAGTTCTTC.

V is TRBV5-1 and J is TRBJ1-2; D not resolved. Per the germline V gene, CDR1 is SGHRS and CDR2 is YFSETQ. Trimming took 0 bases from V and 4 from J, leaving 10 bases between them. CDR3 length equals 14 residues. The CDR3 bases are TGCGCCAGCAGCTTGGAGGTAGCGGGCTATGGCTACACCTTC. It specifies CASSLEVAGYGYTF.

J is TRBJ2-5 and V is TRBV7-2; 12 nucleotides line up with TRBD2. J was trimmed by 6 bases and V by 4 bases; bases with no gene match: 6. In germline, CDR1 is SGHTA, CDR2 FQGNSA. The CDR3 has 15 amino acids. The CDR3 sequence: CASSSGLAGQKTQYF. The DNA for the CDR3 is TGTGCCAGCAGCTCCGGACTAGCGGGACAAAAGACCCAGTACTTC.

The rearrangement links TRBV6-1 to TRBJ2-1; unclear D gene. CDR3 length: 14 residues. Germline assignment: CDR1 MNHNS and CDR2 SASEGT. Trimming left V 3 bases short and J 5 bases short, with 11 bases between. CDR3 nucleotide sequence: TGTGCCAGCAGTGACAATTTTCAGAACAATGAGCAGTTCTTC. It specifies CASSDNFQNNEQFF.

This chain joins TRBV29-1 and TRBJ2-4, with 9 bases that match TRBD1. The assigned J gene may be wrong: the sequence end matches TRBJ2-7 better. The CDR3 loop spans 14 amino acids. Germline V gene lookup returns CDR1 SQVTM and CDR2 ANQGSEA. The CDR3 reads CSVKEQGAGDEQYF. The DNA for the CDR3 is TGCAGCGTGAAGGAACAGGGGGCCGGGGACGAGCAGTACTTC.

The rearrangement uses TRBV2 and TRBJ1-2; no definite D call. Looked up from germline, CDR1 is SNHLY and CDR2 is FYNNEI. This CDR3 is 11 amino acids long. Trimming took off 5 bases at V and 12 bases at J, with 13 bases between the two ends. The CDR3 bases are TGTGCCAGCAGTACAGAGTGGCGGCACACCTTC. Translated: CASSTEWRHTF.

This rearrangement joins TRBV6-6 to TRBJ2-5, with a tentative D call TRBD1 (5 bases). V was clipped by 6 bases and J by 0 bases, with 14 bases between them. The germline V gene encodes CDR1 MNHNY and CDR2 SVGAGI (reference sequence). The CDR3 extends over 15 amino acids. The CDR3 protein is CASSPLQVYQETQYF. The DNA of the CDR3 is TGTGCCAGCAGCCCCCTACAGGTCTACCAAGAGACCCAGTACTTC.

CDR3 DNA sequence: TGCGCCAGCAGCCAAGAGGGGATACCCAATGAGCAGTTCTTC. It codes for CASSQEGIPNEQFF. V gene TRBV4-1 combines with J gene TRBJ2-1; D call uncertain. The V gene lost 0 bases and the J gene lost 6 bases, with 9 bases spanning the gap. Germline CDR1 MGHRA, CDR2 YSYEKL. The CDR3 spans 14 residues.